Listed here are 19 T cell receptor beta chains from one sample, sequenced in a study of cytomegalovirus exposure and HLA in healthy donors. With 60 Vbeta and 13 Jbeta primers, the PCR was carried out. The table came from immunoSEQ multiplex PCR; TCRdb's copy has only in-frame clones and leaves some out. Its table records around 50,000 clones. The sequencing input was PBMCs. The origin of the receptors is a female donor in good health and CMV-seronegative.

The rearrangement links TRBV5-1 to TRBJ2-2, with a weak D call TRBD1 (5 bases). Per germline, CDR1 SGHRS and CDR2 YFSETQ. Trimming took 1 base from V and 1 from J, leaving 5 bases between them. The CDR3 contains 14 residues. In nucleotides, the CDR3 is TGCGCCAGCAGCTTGACAGGGAACACCGGGGAGCTGTTTTTT. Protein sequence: CASSLTGNTGELFF.

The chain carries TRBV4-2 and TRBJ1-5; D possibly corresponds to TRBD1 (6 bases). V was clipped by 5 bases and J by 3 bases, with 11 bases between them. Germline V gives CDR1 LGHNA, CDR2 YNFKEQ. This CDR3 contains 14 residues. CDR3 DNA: TGTGCCAGCAGCTACGACAGGAACAATCAGCCCCAGCATTTT. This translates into CASSYDRNNQPQHF.

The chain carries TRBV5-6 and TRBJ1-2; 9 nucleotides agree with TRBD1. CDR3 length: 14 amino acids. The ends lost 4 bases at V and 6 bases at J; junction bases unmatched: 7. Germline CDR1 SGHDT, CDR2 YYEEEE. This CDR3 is CASSPPGTGHGYTF. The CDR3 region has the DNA TGTGCCAGCAGCCCGCCCGGGACAGGGCATGGCTACACCTTC.

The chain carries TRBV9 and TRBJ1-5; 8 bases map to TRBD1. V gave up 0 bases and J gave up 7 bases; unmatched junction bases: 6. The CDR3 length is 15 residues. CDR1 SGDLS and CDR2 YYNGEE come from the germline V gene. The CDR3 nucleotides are TGTGCCAGCAGCGTAGACACAGGGGGAGGACAGCCCCAGCATTTT. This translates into CASSVDTGGGQPQHF.

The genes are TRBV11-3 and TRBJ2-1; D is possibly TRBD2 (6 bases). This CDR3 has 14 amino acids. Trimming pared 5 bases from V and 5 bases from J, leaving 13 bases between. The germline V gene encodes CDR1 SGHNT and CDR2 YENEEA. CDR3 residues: CASSARWRDNEQFF. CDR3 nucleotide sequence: TGTGCCAGCAGCGCCCGATGGAGGGACAATGAGCAGTTCTTC.

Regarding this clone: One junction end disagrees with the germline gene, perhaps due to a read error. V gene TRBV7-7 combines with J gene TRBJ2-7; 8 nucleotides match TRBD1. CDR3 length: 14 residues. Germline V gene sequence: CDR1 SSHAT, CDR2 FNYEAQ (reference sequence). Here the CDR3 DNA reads TGTGCTAGCAGCCCCGGGACAGGCGCCTACGAGCAGTACTTC. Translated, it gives CASSPGTGAYEQYF.

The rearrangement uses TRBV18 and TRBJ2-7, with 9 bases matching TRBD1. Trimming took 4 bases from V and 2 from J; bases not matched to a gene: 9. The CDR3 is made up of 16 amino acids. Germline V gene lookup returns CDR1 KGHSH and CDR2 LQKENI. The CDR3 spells CASSLDRGSGAYEQYF. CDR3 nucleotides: TGTGCCAGCTCACTAGACAGGGGGTCCGGCGCCTACGAGCAGTACTTC.

DNA for the CDR3: TGTGCCTCTGCTAGTCGACCCGCCTTTGACAATGAGCAGTTCTTC. Amino acids: CASASRPAFDNEQFF. V gene TRBV2 combines with J gene TRBJ2-1, with unresolved D. The CDR3 runs to 15 residues. In germline, CDR1 is SNHLY, CDR2 FYNNEI. The V end was cut by 11 bases, the J end by 5 bases, with 22 bases between.

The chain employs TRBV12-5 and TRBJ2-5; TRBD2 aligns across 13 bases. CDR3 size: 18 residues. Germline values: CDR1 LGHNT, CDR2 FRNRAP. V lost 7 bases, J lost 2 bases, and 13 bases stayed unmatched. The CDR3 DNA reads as TGTGCTAGTGCTACTAAAAGGACTAGCGGGGGATATCAAGAGACCCAGTACTTC. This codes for CASATKRTSGGYQETQYF.

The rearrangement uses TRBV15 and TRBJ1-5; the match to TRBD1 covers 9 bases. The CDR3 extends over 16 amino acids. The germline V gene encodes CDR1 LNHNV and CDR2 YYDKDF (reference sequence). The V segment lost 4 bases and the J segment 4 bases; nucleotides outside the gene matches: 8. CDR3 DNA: TGTGCCACCAGCATCGGACAGGGGATTGGAAATCAGCCCCAGCATTTT. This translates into CATSIGQGIGNQPQHF.

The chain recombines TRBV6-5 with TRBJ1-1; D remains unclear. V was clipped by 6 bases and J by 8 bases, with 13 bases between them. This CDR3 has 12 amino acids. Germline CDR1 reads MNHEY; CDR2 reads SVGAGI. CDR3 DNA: TGTGCCAGCAGCTCACTAAAACGGGAAGCTTTCTTT. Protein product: CASSSLKREAFF.

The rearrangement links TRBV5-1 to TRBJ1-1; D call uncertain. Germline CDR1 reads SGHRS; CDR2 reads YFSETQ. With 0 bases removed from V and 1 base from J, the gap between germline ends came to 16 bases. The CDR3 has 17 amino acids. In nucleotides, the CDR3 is TGCGCCAGCAGCTTGGCCGAGGGATATAGTAAGAACACTGAAGCTTTCTTT. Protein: CASSLAEGYSKNTEAFF. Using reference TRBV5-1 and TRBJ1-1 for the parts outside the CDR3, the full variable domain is KAGVTQTPRYLIKTRGQQVTLSCSPISGHRSVSWYQQTPGQGLQFLFEYFSETQRNKGNFPGRFSGRQFSNSRSEMNVSTLELGDSALYLCASSLAEGYSKNTEAFFGQGTRLTVV.

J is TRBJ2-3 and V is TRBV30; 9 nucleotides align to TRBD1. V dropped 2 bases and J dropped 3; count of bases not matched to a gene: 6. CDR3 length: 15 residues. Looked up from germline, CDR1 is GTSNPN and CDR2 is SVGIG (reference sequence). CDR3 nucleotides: TGTGCCTGGAGTCCCGGGACAGGGTATACAGATACGCAGTATTTT. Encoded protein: CAWSPGTGYTDTQYF.

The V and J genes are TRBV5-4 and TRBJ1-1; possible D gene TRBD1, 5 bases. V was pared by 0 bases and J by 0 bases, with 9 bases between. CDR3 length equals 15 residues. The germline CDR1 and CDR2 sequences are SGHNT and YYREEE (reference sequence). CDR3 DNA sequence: TGTGCCAGCAGCTTGGCCGGGGGGATGAACACTGAAGCTTTCTTT. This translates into CASSLAGGMNTEAFF.

The CDR3 sequence: CASSVDGRAGTDTQYF. The CDR3 coding sequence is TGTGCCAGCAGTGTGGACGGGAGGGCGGGCACAGATACGCAGTATTTT. The rearrangement joins TRBV6-4 to TRBJ2-3; 8 bases match TRBD2. V dropped 4 bases and J dropped 1; count of bases not matched to a gene: 7. The CDR3 is made up of 16 amino acids. Germline CDR1 MRHNA, CDR2 SNTAGT.

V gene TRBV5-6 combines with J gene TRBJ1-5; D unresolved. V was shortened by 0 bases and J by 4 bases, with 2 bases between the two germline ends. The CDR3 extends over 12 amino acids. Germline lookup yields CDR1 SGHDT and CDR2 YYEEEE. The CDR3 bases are TGTGCCAGCAGCTTGGTAAATCAGCCCCAGCATTTT. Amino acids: CASSLVNQPQHF. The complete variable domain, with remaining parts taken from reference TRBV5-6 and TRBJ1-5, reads DAGVTQSPTHLIKTRGQQVTLRCSPKSGHDTVSWYQQALGQGPQFIFQYYEEEERQRGNFPDRFSGHQFPNYSSELNVNALLLGDSALYLCASSLVNQPQHFGDGTRLSIL.

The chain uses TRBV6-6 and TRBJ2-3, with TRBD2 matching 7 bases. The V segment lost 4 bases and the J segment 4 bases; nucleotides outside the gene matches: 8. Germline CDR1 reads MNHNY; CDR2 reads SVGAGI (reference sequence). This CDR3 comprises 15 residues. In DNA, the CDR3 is TGTGCCAGCAGTTGGAGGGACTACAATCCAGATACGCAGTATTTT. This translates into CASSWRDYNPDTQYF.

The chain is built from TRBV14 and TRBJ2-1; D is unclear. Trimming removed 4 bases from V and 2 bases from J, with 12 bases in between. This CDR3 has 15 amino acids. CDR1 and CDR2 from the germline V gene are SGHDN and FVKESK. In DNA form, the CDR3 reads TGTGCCAGCAGCCTTGAGCGATCTACCTACAATGAGCAGTTCTTC. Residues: CASSLERSTYNEQFF.

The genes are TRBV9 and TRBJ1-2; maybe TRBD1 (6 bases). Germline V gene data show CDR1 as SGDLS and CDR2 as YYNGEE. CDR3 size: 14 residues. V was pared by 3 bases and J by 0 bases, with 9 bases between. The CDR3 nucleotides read TGTGCCAGCAGCGGGCAGGGGTCTAACTATGGCTACACCTTC. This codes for CASSGQGSNYGYTF.